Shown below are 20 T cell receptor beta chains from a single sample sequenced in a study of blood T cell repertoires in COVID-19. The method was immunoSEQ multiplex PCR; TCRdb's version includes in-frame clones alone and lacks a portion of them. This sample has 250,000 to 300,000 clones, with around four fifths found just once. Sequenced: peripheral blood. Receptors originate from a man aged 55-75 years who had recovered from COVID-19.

CDR3 sequence: CASRSQGISNQPQHF. The CDR3 DNA follows: TGTGCCAGCAGGTCACAGGGGATAAGCAATCAGCCCCAGCATTTT. The chain uses TRBV6-5 and TRBJ1-5; TRBD1 agrees at 7 bases. The V gene end was trimmed by 6 bases and the J gene end by 1 base; junction bases not matched to a gene: 6. This CDR3 is 15 amino acids long. From germline, CDR1 is MNHEY and CDR2 SVGAGI.

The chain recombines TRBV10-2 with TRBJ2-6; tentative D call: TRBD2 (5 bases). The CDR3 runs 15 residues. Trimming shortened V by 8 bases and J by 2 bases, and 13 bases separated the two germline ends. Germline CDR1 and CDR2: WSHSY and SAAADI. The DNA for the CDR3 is TGCGCCAGCGGAGGACCGGTCGCTGGGGCCAACGTCCTGACTTTC. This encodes CASGGPVAGANVLTF.

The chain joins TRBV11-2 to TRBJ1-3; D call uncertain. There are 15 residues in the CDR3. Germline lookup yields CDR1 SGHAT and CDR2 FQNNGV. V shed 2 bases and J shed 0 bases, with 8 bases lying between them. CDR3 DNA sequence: TGTGCCAGCAGCTTACTCAGGAACTCTGGAAACACCATATATTTT. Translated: CASSLLRNSGNTIYF.

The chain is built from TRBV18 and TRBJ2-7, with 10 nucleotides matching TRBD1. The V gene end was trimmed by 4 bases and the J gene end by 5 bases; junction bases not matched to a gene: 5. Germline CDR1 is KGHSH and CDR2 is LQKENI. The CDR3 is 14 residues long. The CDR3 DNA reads TGTGCCAGCTCACAAGGGACAGGGGTGGACGAGCAGTACTTC. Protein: CASSQGTGVDEQYF.

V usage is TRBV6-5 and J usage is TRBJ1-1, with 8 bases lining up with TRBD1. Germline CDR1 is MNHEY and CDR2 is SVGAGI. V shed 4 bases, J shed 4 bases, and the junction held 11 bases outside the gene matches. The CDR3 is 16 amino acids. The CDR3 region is CASSSHIGQGSTEAFF. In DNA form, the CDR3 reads TGTGCCAGCAGTTCCCATATCGGACAGGGAAGCACTGAAGCTTTCTTT.

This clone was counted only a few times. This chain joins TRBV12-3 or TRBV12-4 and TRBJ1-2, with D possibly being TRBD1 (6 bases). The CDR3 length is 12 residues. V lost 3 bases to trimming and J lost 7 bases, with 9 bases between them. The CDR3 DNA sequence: TGTGCCAGCAGTTTTTCAGGGGCTGGCTACACCTTC. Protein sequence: CASSFSGAGYTF.

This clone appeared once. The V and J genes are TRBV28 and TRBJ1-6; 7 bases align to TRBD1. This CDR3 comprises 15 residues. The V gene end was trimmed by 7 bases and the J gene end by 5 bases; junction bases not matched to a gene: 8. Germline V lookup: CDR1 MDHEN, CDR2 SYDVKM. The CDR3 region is CASTTWDSDNSPLHF. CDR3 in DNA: TGTGCCAGCACCACCTGGGACAGCGATAATTCACCCCTCCACTTT.

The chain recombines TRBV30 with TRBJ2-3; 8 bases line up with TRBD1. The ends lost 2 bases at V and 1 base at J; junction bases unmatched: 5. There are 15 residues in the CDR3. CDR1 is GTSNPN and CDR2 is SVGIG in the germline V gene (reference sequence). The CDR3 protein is CAWSPGGGGTDTQYF. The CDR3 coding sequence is TGTGCCTGGAGTCCAGGGGGCGGGGGCACAGATACGCAGTATTTT. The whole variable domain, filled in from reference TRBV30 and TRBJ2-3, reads SQTIHQWPATLVQPVGSPLSLECTVEGTSNPNLYWYRQAAGRGLQLLFYSVGIGQISSEVPQNLSASRPQDRQFILSSKKLLLSDSGFYLCAWSPGGGGTDTQYFGPGTRLTVL.

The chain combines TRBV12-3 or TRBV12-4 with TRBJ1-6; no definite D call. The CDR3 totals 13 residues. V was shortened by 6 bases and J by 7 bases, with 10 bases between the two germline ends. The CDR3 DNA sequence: TGTGCCAGCAGCGGGGAATCCAATTCACCCCTCCACTTT. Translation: CASSGESNSPLHF.

The CDR3 reads CASSPEQGADTDTQYF. The CDR3 DNA is TGCGCCAGCAGCCCAGAACAGGGGGCCGACACAGATACGCAGTATTTT. The rearrangement joins TRBV5-1 to TRBJ2-3; TRBD1 aligns across 9 bases. The germline gives CDR1 SGHRS, CDR2 YFSETQ. The CDR3 totals 16 residues. Trimming at V came to 4 bases and at J to 2 bases, leaving 8 bases not matched to a gene.

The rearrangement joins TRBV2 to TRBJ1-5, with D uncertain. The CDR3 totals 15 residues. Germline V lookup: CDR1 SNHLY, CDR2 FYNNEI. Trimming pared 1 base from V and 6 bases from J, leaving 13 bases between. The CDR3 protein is CASSEDFSFSQPQHF. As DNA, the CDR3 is TGTGCCAGCAGTGAAGATTTCTCCTTCTCTCAGCCCCAGCATTTT.

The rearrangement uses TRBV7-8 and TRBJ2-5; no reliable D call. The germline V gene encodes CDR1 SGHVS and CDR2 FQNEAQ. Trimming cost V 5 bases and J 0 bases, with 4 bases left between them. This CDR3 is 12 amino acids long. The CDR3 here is CASSRNQETQYF. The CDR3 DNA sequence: TGTGCCAGCAGCCGTAACCAAGAGACCCAGTACTTC.

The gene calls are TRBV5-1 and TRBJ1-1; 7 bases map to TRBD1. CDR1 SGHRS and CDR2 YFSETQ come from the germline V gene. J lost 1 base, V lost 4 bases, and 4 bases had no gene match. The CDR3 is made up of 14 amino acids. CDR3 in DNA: TGCGCCAGCAGCAAGGGGACAGCGAACACTGAAGCTTTCTTT. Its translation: CASSKGTANTEAFF.

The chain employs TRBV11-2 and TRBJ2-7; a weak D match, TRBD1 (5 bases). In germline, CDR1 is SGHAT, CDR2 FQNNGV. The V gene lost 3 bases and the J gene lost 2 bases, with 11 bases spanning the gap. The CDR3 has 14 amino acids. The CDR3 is CASSFSQGPYEQYF. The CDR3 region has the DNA TGTGCCAGCAGCTTTTCGCAGGGCCCCTACGAGCAGTACTTC.

CDR3 amino acids: CASSLRTGANEKLFF. The CDR3 nucleotides read TGTGCCAGTAGTTTACGGACGGGGGCTAATGAAAAACTGTTTTTT. The chain employs TRBV19 and TRBJ1-4, with TRBD1 as a possible D gene (5 bases). The V gene's germline CDR1 is LNHDA and CDR2 SQIVND (reference sequence). V was shortened by 5 bases and J by 3 bases, with 13 bases between the two germline ends. The CDR3 consists of 15 residues.

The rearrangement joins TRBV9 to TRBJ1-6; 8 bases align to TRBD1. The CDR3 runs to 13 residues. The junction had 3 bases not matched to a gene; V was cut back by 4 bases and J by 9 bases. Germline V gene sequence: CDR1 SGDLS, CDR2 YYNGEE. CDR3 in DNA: TGTGCCAGCAGCCCCGGACAGGGTTCACCCCTCCACTTT. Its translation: CASSPGQGSPLHF.

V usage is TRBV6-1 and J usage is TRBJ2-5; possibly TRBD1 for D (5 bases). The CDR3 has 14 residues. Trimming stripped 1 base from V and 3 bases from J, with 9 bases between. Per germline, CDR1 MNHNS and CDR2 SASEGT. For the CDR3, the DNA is TGTGCCAGCAGTGAAGAGGGGTTAAAAGAGACCCAGTACTTC. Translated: CASSEEGLKETQYF.

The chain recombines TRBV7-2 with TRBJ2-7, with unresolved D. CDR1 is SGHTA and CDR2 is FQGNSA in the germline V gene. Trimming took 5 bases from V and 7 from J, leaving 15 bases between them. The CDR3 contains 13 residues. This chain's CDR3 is CASSNDPRREQYF. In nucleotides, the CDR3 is TGTGCCAGCAGCAACGACCCACGGCGGGAGCAGTACTTC.

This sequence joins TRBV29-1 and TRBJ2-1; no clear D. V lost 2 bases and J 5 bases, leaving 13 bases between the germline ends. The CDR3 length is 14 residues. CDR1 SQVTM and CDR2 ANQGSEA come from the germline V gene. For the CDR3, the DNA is TGCAGCGTTGAAACCTCCTCTAGAAACAATGAGCAGTTCTTC. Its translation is CSVETSSRNNEQFF.

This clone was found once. The CDR3: CASTSGLRVHGYTF. The CDR3 region has the DNA TGTGCCAGCACCTCTGGGCTAAGAGTCCATGGCTACACCTTC. The rearrangement links TRBV5-8 to TRBJ1-2; D not certain. Germline CDR1 SGHTS, CDR2 YDEGEE. The CDR3 is made up of 14 amino acids. Between the trimmed V and J ends, which lost 6 bases and 6 bases, there was a span of 18 bases.